This T cell receptor beta chain was sequenced in a study of tumor-infiltrating lymphocytes in localized non-small cell lung cancer. Whole-study context: Several tumor histologies, both smoking statuses, and some post-neoadjuvant chemotherapy samples were included.

The length of the CDR3 is 23 residues. Germline V CDR1 and CDR2: MDHEN, SYDVKM. The J segment lost 2 bases and the V segment lost 3 bases, leaving 31 bases of the junction unmatched. TCRdb's copy holds only in-frame clones and misses some; the assay was immunoSEQ multiplex PCR. The repertoire consists of roughly 12,000 clones, with about 70% occurring once and the leading ten covering roughly a sixth. The sequencing input was uninvolved lung tissue not adjacent to the tumor. V is TRBV28 and J is TRBJ2-7, with 7 bases fitting TRBD1. The clonotype originates from a human donor with non-small cell lung cancer. Here the CDR3 reads CASSFQPGSGRKLRGGWTYEQYF. The DNA for the CDR3 is TGTGCCAGCAGTTTTCAGCCCGGCTCCGGTAGAAAGCTTAGAGGGGGCTGGACCTACGAGCAGTACTTC.